The TCR beta chain under discussion was sequenced for a study of regulatory T cells in long-lasting Graves disease. General observations from the study: Among samples with persistent disease, TRBV28, TRBJ1-2 and TRBJ2-5 were favored.

For TCR beta, libraries came from iRepertoire HTBI primers and Arm-PCR of CDR3 regions. TCRdb re-called the multiplex PCR reads with MiXCR, one entry per CDR3 protein. The sample records 350,000 to 500,000 distinct CDR3 sequences, about 15% being singletons. The germline gives CDR1 SGHRS, CDR2 YFSETQ. The V and J ends lost 3 bases and 4 bases, in that order; junction bases with no gene match: 8. The CDR3 length is 17 residues. This clonotype was picked up a small number of times. Its antigen remains unidentified. Time point reported: newly diagnosed GD, antithyroid drugs for less than 3 months. Extracted RNA from PBMCs served as the source of the TCR library. The sample also formed part of further work on T cells in Graves' hyperthyroidism and ophthalmopathy. Per that study: Hyperthyroidism patients were newly diagnosed, had disease duration under 2 months, and were aged 18 to 65 years.

This clonotype originated in a woman aged 50 to 65 with Graves disease. The chain couples TRBV5-1 to TRBJ2-3, with 13 bases matching TRBD2. Sequenced material: peripheral blood mononuclear cells (PBMCs), taken at new diagnosis, from a patient treated with antithyroid drugs. CDR3 bases: TGCGCCAGCAGCTCCATTACTAGCGGGAGGGGCGCAGATACGCAGTATTTT. It specifies CASSSITSGRGADTQYF.